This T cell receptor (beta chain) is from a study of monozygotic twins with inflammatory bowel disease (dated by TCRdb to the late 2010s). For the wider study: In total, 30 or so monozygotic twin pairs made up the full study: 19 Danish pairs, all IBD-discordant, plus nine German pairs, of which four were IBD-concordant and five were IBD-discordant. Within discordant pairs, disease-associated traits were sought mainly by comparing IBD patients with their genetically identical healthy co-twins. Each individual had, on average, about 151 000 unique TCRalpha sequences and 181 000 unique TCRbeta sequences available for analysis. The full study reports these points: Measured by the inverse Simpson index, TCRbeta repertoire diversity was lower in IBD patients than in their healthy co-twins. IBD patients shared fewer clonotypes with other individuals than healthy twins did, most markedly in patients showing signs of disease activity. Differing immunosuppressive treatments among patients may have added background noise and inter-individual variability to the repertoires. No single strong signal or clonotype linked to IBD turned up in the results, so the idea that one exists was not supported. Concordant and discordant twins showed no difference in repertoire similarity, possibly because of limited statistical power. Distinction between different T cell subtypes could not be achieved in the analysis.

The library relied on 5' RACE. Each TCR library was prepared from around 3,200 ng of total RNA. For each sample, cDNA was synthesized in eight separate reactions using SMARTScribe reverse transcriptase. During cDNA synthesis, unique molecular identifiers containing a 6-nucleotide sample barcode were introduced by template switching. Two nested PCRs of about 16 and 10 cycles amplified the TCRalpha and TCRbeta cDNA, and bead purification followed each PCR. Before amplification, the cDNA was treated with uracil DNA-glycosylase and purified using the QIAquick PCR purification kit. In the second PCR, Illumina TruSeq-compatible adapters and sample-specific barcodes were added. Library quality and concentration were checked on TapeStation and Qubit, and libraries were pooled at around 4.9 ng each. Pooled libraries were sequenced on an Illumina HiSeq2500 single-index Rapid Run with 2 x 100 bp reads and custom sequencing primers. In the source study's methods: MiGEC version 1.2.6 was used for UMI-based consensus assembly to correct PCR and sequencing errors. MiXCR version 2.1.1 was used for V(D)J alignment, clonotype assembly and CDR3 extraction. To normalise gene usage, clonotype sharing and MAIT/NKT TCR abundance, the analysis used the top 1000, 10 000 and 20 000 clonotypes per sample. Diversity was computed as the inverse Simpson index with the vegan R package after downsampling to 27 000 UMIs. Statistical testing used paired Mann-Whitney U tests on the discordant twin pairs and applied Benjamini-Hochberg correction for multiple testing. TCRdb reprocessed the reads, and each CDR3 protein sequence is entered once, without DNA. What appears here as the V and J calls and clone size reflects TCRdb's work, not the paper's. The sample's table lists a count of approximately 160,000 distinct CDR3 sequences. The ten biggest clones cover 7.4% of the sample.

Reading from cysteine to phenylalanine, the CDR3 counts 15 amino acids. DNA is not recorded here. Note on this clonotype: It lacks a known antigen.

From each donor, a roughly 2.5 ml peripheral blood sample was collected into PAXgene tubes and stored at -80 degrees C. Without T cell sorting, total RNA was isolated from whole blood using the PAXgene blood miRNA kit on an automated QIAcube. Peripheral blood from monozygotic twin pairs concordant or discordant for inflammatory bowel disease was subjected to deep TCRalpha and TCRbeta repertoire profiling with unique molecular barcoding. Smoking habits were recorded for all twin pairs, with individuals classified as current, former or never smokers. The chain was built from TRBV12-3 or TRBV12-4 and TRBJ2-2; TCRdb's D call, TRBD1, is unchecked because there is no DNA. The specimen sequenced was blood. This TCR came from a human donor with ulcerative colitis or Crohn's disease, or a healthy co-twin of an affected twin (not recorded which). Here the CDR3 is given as CASRTTGLRTGELFF.